The rows below give T cell receptor beta chains drawn from one sample of a study of T cells in localized non-small cell lung cancer. TCRdb's copy holds only in-frame clones and misses some; the assay was immunoSEQ multiplex PCR. The repertoire holds about 5,600 clones, with roughly 28% as singletons. This specimen was lung tumor tissue, taken before any cancer treatment. These receptors originate from a female donor at least 60 years old with stage I lung adenocarcinoma. Each CDR3 is given with its conserved first and last residue. D genes are given only for firm matches. The listing skips clone size in some rows; elsewhere it reads once, few, many or a size class.

v_gene	j_gene	d_gene	abundance	CDR3nt	CDR3aa
TRBV10-3	TRBJ2-7	.	.	TGTGCCACCCGGCATAAGGAGGGGGCGACGTACGAGCAGTACTTC	CATRHKEGATYEQYF
TRBV6-8	TRBJ2-7	.	.	TGTGCCAGCAGTTACCAGGGGAGCTCCTACGAGCAGTACTTC	CASSYQGSSYEQYF
TRBV7-5	TRBJ2-1	.	few	TGTGCCAGCAGCTTAGGTGCGGGCTCCTACAATGAGCAGTTCTTC	CASSLGAGSYNEQFF
TRBV1	TRBJ1-4	.	few	TGCGCCAGCAGCGGGGGGACAGGGCCAGGGGAAAAACTGTTTTTT	CASSGGTGPGEKLFF
TRBV18	TRBJ1-4	.	.	TGTGCCAGCTCACCAAACGGACCAGGCACTAATGAAAAACTGTTTTTT	CASSPNGPGTNEKLFF
TRBV11-3	TRBJ2-7	TRBD2	.	TGTGCCAGCAGAAGAGCGGGAGGGAGCTCCTACGAGCAGTACTTC	CASRRAGGSSYEQYF
TRBV27	TRBJ2-2	.	few	TGTGCCAGCCGCTCGCTATCAGGCAGAGGGGAGCTGTTTTTT	CASRSLSGRGELFF
TRBV7-2	TRBJ1-1	.	.	TGTGCTAGCAGCCCCGATAGGGGGGGTGAAGCTTTCTTT	CASSPDRGGEAFF
TRBV11-3	TRBJ2-3	TRBD2	medium-sized	TGTGCCAGCAGCCCGCGGAGCGGGGGAGGGACGGGTACGCAGTATTTT	CASSPRSGGGTGTQYF
TRBV11-3	TRBJ2-1	.	few	TGTGCCAGCAGCTCCAATTGGGGGACCTCTCGAGGCGGTGAGCAGTTCTTC	CASSSNWGTSRGGEQFF
TRBV6-8	TRBJ2-7	TRBD2	few	TGTGCCAGCAATGCCCAAGGTAGCGGGAGTTATGAGCAGTACTTC	CASNAQGSGSYEQYF
TRBV19	TRBJ2-1	.	.	TGTGCCAGTACCCCAAGCGGTACCTCCTACAATGAGCAGTTCTTC	CASTPSGTSYNEQFF
TRBV28	TRBJ1-1	.	.	TGTGCCAGCAGACCCAACCTGAACACTGAAGCTTTCTTT	CASRPNLNTEAFF
TRBV5-1	TRBJ2-1	.	.	TGCGCCAGCGTCCCTCTCCCGGGACCCGTCGGTGAGCAGTTCTTC	CASVPLPGPVGEQFF
TRBV6-8	TRBJ2-5	TRBD1	.	TGTGCCAGCAAAGGACAGGGTGGCGGCCAGTACTTC	CASKGQGGGQYF
TRBV23-1	TRBJ1-2	TRBD1	few	TGCGCCAGCAGCCTAAGAGACCCCCGACAGGGGCCCCGGGGAGGGACCTATGGCTACACCTTC	CASSLRDPRQGPRGGTYGYTF
TRBV6-8	TRBJ2-3	.	.	TGTGCCAGCCGCCCGACTGGAGATACGCAGTATTTT	CASRPTGDTQYF
TRBV9	TRBJ2-2	TRBD1	.	TGTGCCAGCAGCGTAGAGTCAGGGGGCTTCACCGGGGAGCTGTTTTTT	CASSVESGGFTGELFF
TRBV6-8	TRBJ2-1	.	.	TGTGCCACCCACGATCCCGGGGACAATGAGCAGTTCTTC	CATHDPGDNEQFF
TRBV28	TRBJ2-1	.	.	TGTGCCAGCAGTAAGGTCCGCCAACGGCAGTTCTTC	CASSKVRQRQFF
TRBV5-1	TRBJ2-7	TRBD1	.	TGCGCCAGCAGCTTGGCAGGACAGGGCCCCTACGAGCAGTACTTC	CASSLAGQGPYEQYF
TRBV11-3	TRBJ2-3	TRBD2	medium-sized	TGTGCCAGCAGCTTAATGGTGGCGGGAGTCGCAGATACGCAGTATTTT	CASSLMVAGVADTQYF
TRBV11-3	TRBJ1-3	TRBD1	once	TGTGCCAGCAGCCCTCGGGACAGGGGAGGCTATGGAAACACCATATATTTT	CASSPRDRGGYGNTIYF
TRBV6-8	TRBJ2-1	.	medium-sized	TGTGCCAGCAGTGCTGACCTTAGACAGTACTCCGTGGGGAATGAGCAGTTCTTC	CASSADLRQYSVGNEQFF
TRBV25-1	TRBJ2-2	TRBD2	.	TGTGCCAGCAGTGTCCTAGCGGGTAACACCGGGGAGCTGTTTTTT	CASSVLAGNTGELFF
TRBV5-1	TRBJ1-3	.	.	TGCGCCAGCAGCTTGGGGGACATCGGAAACACCATATATTTT	CASSLGDIGNTIYF
TRBV19	TRBJ1-4	TRBD1	.	TGTGCCAGTACGGACAGGGCAACTAATGAAAAACTGTTTTTT	CASTDRATNEKLFF
TRBV27	TRBJ1-4	.	few	TGTGCCAGCAGTTCTCACCCAAACGCCGGGCTCCCCTTGGGGGAAAAACTGTTTTTT	CASSSHPNAGLPLGEKLFF
TRBV7-6	TRBJ2-2	TRBD2	few	TGTGCCAGCAGCCACCCTAGCGGGGGGTACACCGGGGAGCTGTTTTTT	CASSHPSGGYTGELFF
TRBV29-1	TRBJ2-3	.	.	TGCAGCGTTGCCTGGGGAGTTCCAGATACGCAGTATTTT	CSVAWGVPDTQYF
TRBV15	TRBJ2-5	.	few	TGTGCCACCAGGGTTGGGGGAGGAGGACAAGAGACCCAGTACTTC	CATRVGGGGQETQYF
TRBV7-8	TRBJ1-1	.	.	TGTGCCAGCACAGCGGGGGGGAACACTGAAGCTTTCTTT	CASTAGGNTEAFF
TRBV6-8	TRBJ1-2	.	medium-sized	TGTGCCAGCAGTCTTTGGGGGTCTCTGGGCTATGGCTACACCTTC	CASSLWGSLGYGYTF
TRBV19	TRBJ1-4	TRBD1	few	TGTGCCAGTAGTGCGACAGGGACGAAGGCTAATGAAAAACTGTTTTTT	CASSATGTKANEKLFF